The rows below give T cell receptor beta chains drawn from one sample of a study of CD8 T cell repertoires and HIV-1 epitope variants. Data came from immunoSEQ multiplex PCR; TCRdb stores just in-frame clones and leaves some out. The sample shows several thousand clones, roughly 65% of them seen only once. Their specific antigens are unknown. Source material: cultured CD8+ T cells derived from PBMCs. Receptors were obtained from a male donor with HIV. CDR3s include the opening cysteine and the closing phenylalanine or tryptophan. D genes are given only for firm matches. Expanded clones get a size class; other rows say once, few or many, or leave the size out.

v_gene,abundance,j_gene,d_gene,CDR3aa,CDR3nt
TRBV7-9,NA,TRBJ2-7,NA,CASSGDYEQYF,TGTGCCAGCAGCGGTGACTACGAGCAGTACTTC
TRBV9,NA,TRBJ1-3,NA,CASSVSSGVGNTIYF,TGTGCCAGCAGCGTATCATCGGGCGTTGGAAACACCATATATTTT
TRBV5-8,NA,TRBJ1-1,NA,CASSSPRGGRTEAFF,TGTGCCAGCAGCTCCCCTCGCGGGGGGCGGACTGAAGCTTTCTTT
TRBV27,few,TRBJ2-2,NA,CASSLSMAVTGELFF,TGTGCCAGCAGTTTATCGATGGCGGTAACCGGGGAGCTGTTTTTT
TRBV28,NA,TRBJ2-6,TRBD1,CASSSGTGEFFGANVLTF,TGTGCCAGCAGTTCCGGGACAGGGGAGTTCTTTGGGGCCAACGTCCTGACTTTC
TRBV4-3,NA,TRBJ2-2,NA,CASSQDPGPGELFF,TGCGCCAGCAGCCAAGATCCGGGGCCCGGGGAGCTGTTTTTT
TRBV6-1,NA,TRBJ2-7,NA,CASSDQGSSYEQYF,TGTGCCAGCAGTGATCAGGGAAGCTCCTACGAGCAGTACTTC
TRBV6-5,NA,TRBJ2-1,NA,CASSPDRTPYNEQFF,TGTGCCAGCAGTCCAGACAGAACTCCCTACAATGAGCAGTTCTTC
TRBV28,NA,TRBJ2-7,TRBD2,CASSLLAGGLYEQYF,TGTGCCAGCAGTTTACTAGCGGGGGGTCTCTACGAGCAGTACTTC
TRBV4-1,once,TRBJ2-1,TRBD1,CASSQGSGTGDNEQFF,TGCGCCAGCAGCCAGGGTAGTGGGACAGGGGACAATGAGCAGTTCTTC
TRBV9,NA,TRBJ2-3,TRBD2,CASSVLAGSGDAHTDTQYF,TGTGCCAGCAGCGTGCTAGCGGGGAGCGGCGATGCACACACAGATACGCAGTATTTT
TRBV7-9,NA,TRBJ2-1,NA,CASSLVVLSYNEQFF,TGTGCCAGCAGCTTAGTCGTACTCTCCTACAATGAGCAGTTCTTC
TRBV7-9,NA,TRBJ2-7,NA,CASSSSGEGDYEQYF,TGTGCCAGCAGCTCTTCCGGGGAAGGTGACTACGAGCAGTACTTC
TRBV11-2,NA,TRBJ2-3,NA,CASRESVSTDTQYF,TGTGCCAGCAGGGAATCCGTAAGCACAGATACGCAGTATTTT
TRBV30,NA,TRBJ2-3,NA,CAWSVHGAGDTQYF,TGTGCCTGGAGTGTACACGGGGCGGGAGATACGCAGTATTTT
TRBV6-6,NA,TRBJ2-7,TRBD1,CASSLTGSFTYEQYF,TGTGCCAGCAGCCTGACAGGGTCATTTACCTACGAGCAGTACTTC
TRBV5-1,NA,TRBJ2-7,NA,CASSLDPNQYEQYF,TGCGCCAGCAGCTTGGACCCAAATCAATACGAGCAGTACTTC
TRBV4-2,NA,TRBJ2-1,TRBD2,CASSQEFRGGLAGGSDEQFF,TGTGCCAGCAGCCAAGAATTTAGAGGAGGACTAGCGGGGGGCTCAGATGAGCAGTTCTTC
TRBV9,few,TRBJ2-2,TRBD1,CASSAEDRAYGSGTGELFF,TGTGCCAGCAGTGCCGAGGACAGGGCATACGGGTCGGGCACCGGGGAGCTGTTTTTT
TRBV9,NA,TRBJ2-7,NA,CASNLQGGYEQYF,TGTGCCAGTAACCTACAGGGTGGCTACGAGCAGTACTTC